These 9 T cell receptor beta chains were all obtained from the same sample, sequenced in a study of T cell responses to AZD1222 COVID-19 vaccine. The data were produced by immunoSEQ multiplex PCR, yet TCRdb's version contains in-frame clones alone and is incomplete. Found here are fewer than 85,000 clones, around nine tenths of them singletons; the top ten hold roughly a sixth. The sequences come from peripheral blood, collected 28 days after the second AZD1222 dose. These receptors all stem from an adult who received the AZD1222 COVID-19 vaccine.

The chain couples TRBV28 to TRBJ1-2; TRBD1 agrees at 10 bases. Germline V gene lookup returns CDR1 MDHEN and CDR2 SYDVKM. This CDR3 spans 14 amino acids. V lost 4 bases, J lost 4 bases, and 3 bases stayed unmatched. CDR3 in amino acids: CASSSGTGVYGYTF. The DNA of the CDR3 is TGTGCCAGCAGTTCCGGGACAGGGGTCTATGGCTACACCTTC.

The CDR3 bases are TGTGCCATCGGGGACAGTTCCTACGAGCAGTACTTC. It is translated as CAIGDSSYEQYF. This rearrangement joins TRBV10-3 to TRBJ2-7, with 7 bases matching TRBD1. The germline CDR1 and CDR2 sequences are ENHRY and SYGVKD. Trimming removed 8 bases from V and 1 base from J; junction bases left unmatched: 2. This CDR3 is built from 12 residues.

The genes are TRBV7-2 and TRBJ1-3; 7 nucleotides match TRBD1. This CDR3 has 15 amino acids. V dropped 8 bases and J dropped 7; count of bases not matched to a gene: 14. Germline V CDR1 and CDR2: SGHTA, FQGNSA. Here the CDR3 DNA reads TGTGCCAGCGCCAGTAGAGGGGGACAGCCGAACACCATATATTTT. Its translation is CASASRGGQPNTIYF.

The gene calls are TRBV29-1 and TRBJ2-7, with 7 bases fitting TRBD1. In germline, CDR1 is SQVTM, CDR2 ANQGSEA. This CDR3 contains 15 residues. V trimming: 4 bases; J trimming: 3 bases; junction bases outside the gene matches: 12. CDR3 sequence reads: CSVGQKDRAGYEQYF. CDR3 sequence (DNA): TGCAGCGTTGGGCAGAAAGACAGGGCCGGCTACGAGCAGTACTTC.

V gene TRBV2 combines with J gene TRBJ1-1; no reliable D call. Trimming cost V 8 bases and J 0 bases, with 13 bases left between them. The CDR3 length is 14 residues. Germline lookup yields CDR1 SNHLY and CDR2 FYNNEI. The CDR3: CASVRMGLNTEAFF. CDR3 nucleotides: TGTGCCAGCGTCCGGATGGGGTTGAACACTGAAGCTTTCTTT.

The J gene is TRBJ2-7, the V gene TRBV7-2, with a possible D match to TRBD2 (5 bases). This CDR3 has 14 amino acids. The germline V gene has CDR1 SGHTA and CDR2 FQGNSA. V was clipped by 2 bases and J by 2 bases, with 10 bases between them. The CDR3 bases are TGTGCCAGCAGCTTATTAGCGAACGCCTACGAGCAGTACTTC. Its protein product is CASSLLANAYEQYF.

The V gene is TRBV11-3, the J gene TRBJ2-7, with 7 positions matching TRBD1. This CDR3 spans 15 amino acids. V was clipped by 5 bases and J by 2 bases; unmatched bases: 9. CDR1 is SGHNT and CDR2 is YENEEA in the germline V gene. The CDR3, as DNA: TGTGCCAGCAGCCTAGGGGGACAGCGAACCTACGAGCAGTACTTC. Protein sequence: CASSLGGQRTYEQYF.

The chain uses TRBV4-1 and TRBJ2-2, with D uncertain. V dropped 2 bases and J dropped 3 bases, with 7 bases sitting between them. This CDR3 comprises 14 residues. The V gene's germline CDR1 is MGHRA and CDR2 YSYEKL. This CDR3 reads CASSQPADTGELFF. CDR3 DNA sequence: TGCGCCAGCAGCCAACCTGCAGACACCGGGGAGCTGTTTTTT.

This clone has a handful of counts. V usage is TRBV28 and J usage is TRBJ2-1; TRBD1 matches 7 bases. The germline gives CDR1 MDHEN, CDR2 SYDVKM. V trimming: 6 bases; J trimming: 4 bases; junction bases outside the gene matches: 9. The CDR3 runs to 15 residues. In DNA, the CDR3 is TGTGCCAGCAGCCAAAGGACAGGACCTTACAATGAGCAGTTCTTC. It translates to CASSQRTGPYNEQFF.